This T cell receptor (beta chain) is from a study of T cells after yellow fever vaccination. Study at large: Preparation of the low-cell-number fractions used SMART-Seq v4 Ultra Low Input. Findings and caveats of the study: A faster peak, day 5 versus 15, was reached by the weaker secondary response. Reappearance after the booster was seen for most primary-vaccination clones, at 95% to 97% CD4 and 75% to 90% CD8.

This CDR3 is 18 amino acids long. Germline V CDR1 and CDR2: ENHRY, SYGVKD. With 9 bases clipped from V and 1 base from J, the junction kept 11 bases outside the gene matches. This clonotype was seen only a few times. Its antigen is unknown. In making TCR cDNA, 5'RACE template switching added a universal primer site and UMIs to it. TCRdb processed the 5' RACE reads anew with MiXCR; each CDR3 protein has one entry. The sample consists of around 150,000 distinct CDR3 sequences, almost 7% of them appearing once. The origin of this receptor is a man aged 18 to 30 who received the YFV17D yellow fever vaccine. The material sequenced was CD4+ T cells sorted from PBMCs, taken around 5 days after the first yellow fever vaccination. The chain uses TRBV10-3 and TRBJ2-2; 13 nucleotides line up with TRBD2. The CDR3 DNA follows: TGTGCCATTTATTTACCGGGACTAGCGGGGAAGAACACCGGGGAGCTGTTTTTT. Encoded protein: CAIYLPGLAGKNTGELFF.